In its sample, the clone carrying this T cell receptor beta chain was seen once. The target antigen is unknown. Using immunoSEQ multiplex PCR, the repertoire was profiled, and TCRdb retains in-frame clones only, with some absent. The table has some 98,000 clones, around 94% seen once. No patient had autoimmune disease or received systemic immunosuppression. Germline CDR1 reads LNHNV; CDR2 reads YYDKDF (reference sequence). The CDR3 loop spans 15 amino acids. The germline V and J ends were trimmed by 0 bases and 5 bases, with 11 bases remaining between them. This sample was included in a study of OX40 agonist ivuxolimab in advanced cancers. Study-level findings and limits: Averaged across samples, CD8+ T cells carried more expanded clones than CD4+ did. Clones of CD4+ and CD8+ blood T cells grew by week 6 at doses of 0.1 to 3.0 mg/kg.

The input for sequencing was CD4+ or CD8+ T cells sorted from blood, taken in a trial of the OX40 agonist ivuxolimab. This clonotype was sampled from an adult with an advanced solid tumor such as melanoma, head and neck, liver or kidney cancer. The chain carries TRBV15 and TRBJ2-1; D is ambiguous. The CDR3 DNA sequence: TGTGCCACCAGCAGAGATCTGGGAAGCCACAATGAGCAGTTCTTC. This translates into CATSRDLGSHNEQFF.